Each of the 18 T cell receptor beta chains below was sequenced from the same sample in a study of T cell repertoires in cytomegalovirus infection. TCRdb re-derived calls from the reads in MiXCR, one entry per CDR3 protein. Of 200,000 to 300,000 distinct CDR3 sequences in the sample, 12% were seen once. The sample taken for sequencing was PBMCs. Source of these receptors: a human donor in good health (CMV status not recorded). Some clones in this sample may be carry-over from other donors' samples.

This clonotype was counted ten times or more. The chain joins TRBV7-2 to TRBJ2-3; D gene ambiguous. Trimming removed 7 bases at V and 0 bases at J, with 20 bases between. The CDR3 loop spans 17 amino acids. Looked up from germline, CDR1 is SGHTA and CDR2 is FQGNSA. DNA of the CDR3: TGTGCCAGCATCCTCTCCTCGGTAGGACCTAGCACAGATACGCAGTATTTT. It codes for CASILSSVGPSTDTQYF. The whole variable domain, filled in from reference TRBV7-2 and TRBJ2-3, reads GAGVSQSPSNKVTEKGKDVELRCDPISGHTALYWYRQSLGQGLEFLIYFQGNSAPDKSGLPSDRFSAERTGGSVSTLTIQRTQQEDSAVYLCASILSSVGPSTDTQYFGPGTRLTVL.

This clonotype appeared many times. This chain links TRBV28 with TRBJ2-3; 9 positions agree with TRBD2. The CDR3 spans 15 residues. V shed 10 bases and J 4 bases; nucleotides not matched to a gene: 12. Germline V gene data show CDR1 as MDHEN and CDR2 as SYDVKM. The CDR3 here is CAITSLIAGADTQYF. For the CDR3, the DNA is TGTGCCATCACCTCATTAATAGCGGGAGCAGATACGCAGTATTTT.

The chain has TRBV6-2 or TRBV6-3 and TRBJ2-1; 12 bases are shared with TRBD2. V was pared by 6 bases and J by 8 bases, with 14 bases of the junction left unmatched. Germline V gene sequence: CDR1 MNHEY, CDR2 SVGEGT. This CDR3 comprises 17 residues. CDR3 nucleotide sequence: TGTGCCAGCAGCCCACTTCCGGGACTAGCGGGTGGCGATGAGCAGTTCTTC. This codes for CASSPLPGLAGGDEQFF.

This clonotype was counted many times. The rearrangement uses TRBV4-2 and TRBJ2-3; D remains unclear. The V end was cut by 0 bases, the J end by 3 bases, with 4 bases between. This CDR3 has 13 residues. Germline values: CDR1 LGHNA, CDR2 YNFKEQ. The CDR3 here is CASSQELTDTQYF. The CDR3 nucleotides are TGTGCCAGCAGCCAAGAACTAACAGATACGCAGTATTTT.

This clonotype was picked up a small number of times. This chain joins TRBV20-1 and TRBJ2-7, with 11 bases lining up with TRBD2. CDR1 and CDR2 from the germline V gene are DFQATT and SNEGSKA (reference sequence). This CDR3 region has 16 residues. V lost 7 bases and J lost 5; bases outside the gene matches: 16. The CDR3 loop reads CSVWGALAGVRNEQYF. CDR3 DNA sequence: TGCAGTGTCTGGGGGGCACTAGCGGGAGTCAGGAACGAGCAGTACTTC.

This clonotype was observed a handful of times. The CDR3 nucleotides are TGTGCCACCAACCCGAGGGCCAGGGGGATGAACACTGAAGCTTTCTTT. It encodes CATNPRARGMNTEAFF. The chain recombines TRBV19 with TRBJ1-1, with 7 bases aligning to TRBD1. With V trimmed by 10 bases and J by 0 bases, 14 bases remained unmatched. The CDR3 runs 16 residues. The V gene's germline CDR1 is LNHDA and CDR2 SQIVND (reference sequence).

In this sample, this clonotype turned up many times. V usage is TRBV19 and J usage is TRBJ2-3; a weak D match, TRBD1 (5 bases). Germline V gene data show CDR1 as LNHDA and CDR2 as SQIVND (reference sequence). V dropped 5 bases and J dropped 2 bases, with 11 bases sitting between them. This CDR3 comprises 14 residues. This CDR3 is CASSDQGSTDTQYF. CDR3 sequence (DNA): TGTGCCAGTAGTGACCAGGGCTCCACAGATACGCAGTATTTT.

This clonotype was counted many times. The J gene is TRBJ2-2, the V gene TRBV5-1; D may be TRBD1 (5 bases). Trimming took 2 bases from V and 4 from J, leaving 15 bases between them. In germline, CDR1 is SGHRS, CDR2 YFSETQ. This CDR3 has 16 residues. The CDR3 sequence is CASSFPQGTGTGELFF. As DNA, the CDR3 is TGCGCCAGCAGCTTTCCCCAGGGAACGGGCACCGGGGAGCTGTTTTTT.

This clonotype was counted at least ten times. V is TRBV7-2 and J is TRBJ1-5; D might be TRBD1 (5 bases). The CDR3 is made up of 15 amino acids. V lost 4 bases and J lost 5, with 15 bases in between. Per the germline V gene, CDR1 is SGHTA and CDR2 is FQGNSA. The CDR3 loop is CASSSHGGADQPQHF. The CDR3 coding sequence is TGTGCCAGCAGCTCCCACGGGGGAGCGGATCAGCCCCAGCATTTT.

This clonotype was observed a few times. The genes are TRBV7-2 and TRBJ1-4; a weak D match, TRBD1 (5 bases). The CDR3 sequence is 14 residues long. Germline CDR1 is SGHTA and CDR2 is FQGNSA. The V end lost 5 bases, the J end lost 6 bases, and 13 bases lay between the germline ends. CDR3 nucleotide sequence: TGTGCCAGCAGCCGCGGGGGGGAGGATGAAAAACTGTTTTTT. Amino acids: CASSRGGEDEKLFF.

This CDR3 is CASSPPGPGYGYTF. CDR3 nucleotides: TGTGCCAGCTCGCCGCCGGGACCGGGATATGGCTACACCTTC. This sequence joins TRBV18 and TRBJ1-2; D may be TRBD1 (5 bases). Germline V gene lookup returns CDR1 KGHSH and CDR2 LQKENI. CDR3 length: 14 residues. V was clipped by 6 bases and J by 5 bases, with 16 bases between them.

This clonotype showed up many times. CDR3 loop: CASSYRGDRNSPLHF. CDR3 nucleotide sequence: TGTGCCAGCAGTTACCGAGGGGACAGAAATTCACCCCTCCACTTT. The chain links TRBV6-5 to TRBJ1-6; 7 bases match TRBD1. Germline V gene lookup returns CDR1 MNHEY and CDR2 SVGAGI. With V trimmed by 2 bases and J by 7 bases, 5 bases remained unmatched. The length of the CDR3 is 15 residues.

The rearrangement uses TRBV5-4 and TRBJ2-5; D call uncertain. Germline V gene lookup returns CDR1 SGHNT and CDR2 YYREEE (reference sequence). CDR3 size: 11 residues. Trimming stripped 2 bases from V and 5 bases from J, with 4 bases between. The CDR3, as DNA: TGTGCCAGCAGCTTCGCCGAGACCCAGTACTTC. The encoded protein is CASSFAETQYF.

The chain carries TRBV7-2 and TRBJ1-6; D call uncertain. The V and J ends lost 4 bases and 7 bases respectively, with 11 bases between them. The germline V gene has CDR1 SGHTA and CDR2 FQGNSA. There are 14 residues in the CDR3. The CDR3 DNA sequence: TGTGCCAGCAGCTCCGGGCCCGGGAATTCACCCCTCCACTTT. It is translated as CASSSGPGNSPLHF.

Sample share makes this clonotype medium-sized. The chain has TRBV7-2 and TRBJ1-1; possibly TRBD1 for D (6 bases). V shed 5 bases and J shed 1 base, with 14 bases lying between them. This CDR3 spans 15 amino acids. Germline lookup yields CDR1 SGHTA and CDR2 FQGNSA. The chain's CDR3 is CASSPRRGGNTEAFF. Written as DNA, the CDR3 is TGTGCCAGCAGCCCCCGTAGGGGGGGGAACACTGAAGCTTTCTTT.

There are many counts of this clonotype. The rearrangement links TRBV11-3 to TRBJ2-7; D assignment may be TRBD1 or TRBD2 (6 bases each). This CDR3 region has 13 residues. The germline CDR1 and CDR2 sequences are SGHNT and YENEEA. V was shortened by 7 bases and J by 1 base, with 11 bases between the two germline ends. In DNA form, the CDR3 reads TGTGCCAGCAAAAAGGGGGGATCCTACGAGCAGTACTTC. Its translation: CASKKGGSYEQYF.

V is TRBV7-9 and J is TRBJ2-3, with 13 bases identical to TRBD2. From germline, CDR1 is SEHNR and CDR2 FQNEAQ (reference sequence). The junction had 7 bases not matched to a gene; V was cut back by 6 bases and J by 7 bases. The CDR3 runs 15 residues. Here the CDR3 DNA reads TGTGCCAGCAGTCGAACTAGCGGGAGGGGGAATACGCAGTATTTT. Translating gives CASSRTSGRGNTQYF. Using reference TRBV7-9 and TRBJ2-3 for the parts outside the CDR3, the full variable domain is DTGVSQNPRHKITKRGQNVTFRCDPISEHNRLYWYRQTLGQGPEFLTYFQNEAQLEKSRLLSDRFSAERPKGSFSTLEIQRTEQGDSAMYLCASSRTSGRGNTQYFGPGTRLTVL.

This clonotype turned up a few times. The chain employs TRBV4-3 and TRBJ2-4; D remains ambiguous. Germline CDR1 reads LGHNA; CDR2 reads YSLEER. The CDR3 contains 15 residues. V shed 0 bases and J shed 0 bases, with 6 bases lying between them. The CDR3 sequence: CASSQDPTAKNIQYF. The CDR3 coding sequence is TGCGCCAGCAGCCAAGACCCGACAGCCAAAAACATTCAGTACTTC.